Presented here are 18 T cell receptor beta chains from one specimen sequenced in a study of cytomegalovirus exposure and HLA in healthy donors. Measured with immunoSEQ multiplex PCR; TCRdb has only the in-frame clones, and not every one. The sample lists some 170,000 clones; around nine tenths were seen once. Sequenced input: PBMCs. Receptors were obtained from a woman in her twenties or thirties in good health and CMV-seronegative.

The rearrangement uses TRBV4-1 and TRBJ2-1; 10 nucleotides align to TRBD1. This CDR3 comprises 15 residues. From germline, CDR1 is MGHRA and CDR2 YSYEKL. After removal of 3 bases from V and 1 base from J, the junction contained 0 bases not matched to a gene. CDR3 sequence (DNA): TGCGCCAGCAGCCAGGACAGGGGGTCCTACAATGAGCAGTTCTTC. Translation gives CASSQDRGSYNEQFF.

V is TRBV10-1 and J is TRBJ1-2; the match to TRBD1 covers 8 bases. The germline CDR1 and CDR2 sequences are WNHNN and SYGVQD (reference sequence). J was trimmed by 4 bases and V by 9 bases; bases with no gene match: 13. The CDR3 loop spans 15 amino acids. CDR3 bases: TGCGCCAGTAGGGGACAGGTAGCGAAGACCTATGGCTACACCTTC. It yields the protein CASRGQVAKTYGYTF.

The chain joins TRBV6-4 to TRBJ2-1, with 11 bases lining up with TRBD2. Trimming took 3 bases from V and 6 from J; bases not matched to a gene: 4. The CDR3 has 15 residues. Germline V CDR1 and CDR2: MRHNA, SNTAGT. This CDR3 reads CASSEDSGGANEQFF. The CDR3 DNA is TGTGCCAGCAGTGAAGATAGCGGGGGGGCCAATGAGCAGTTCTTC.

The rearrangement uses TRBV30 and TRBJ2-3, with a weak D call TRBD1 (5 bases). This CDR3 comprises 11 residues. From germline, CDR1 is GTSNPN and CDR2 SVGIG (reference sequence). V was cut by 3 bases and J by 8 bases, with 9 bases left in between. CDR3 region: CAWSDSFTQYF. CDR3 coding DNA: TGTGCCTGGAGCGACAGTTTTACGCAGTATTTT. Together with reference TRBV30 and TRBJ2-3, the CDR3 gives the full variable domain: SQTIHQWPATLVQPVGSPLSLECTVEGTSNPNLYWYRQAAGRGLQLLFYSVGIGQISSEVPQNLSASRPQDRQFILSSKKLLLSDSGFYLCAWSDSFTQYFGPGTRLTVL.

The V and J genes are TRBV10-3 and TRBJ1-2, with D perhaps matching TRBD1 (6 bases). V dropped 2 bases and J dropped 4 bases, with 11 bases sitting between them. In germline, CDR1 is ENHRY, CDR2 SYGVKD. This CDR3 region has 14 residues. The CDR3 spells CAISETGMAYGYTF. CDR3 bases: TGTGCCATCAGTGAGACAGGGATGGCCTATGGCTACACCTTC.

This chain joins TRBV6-5 and TRBJ2-5, with D unclear. This CDR3 is 15 amino acids long. V was shortened by 0 bases and J by 2 bases, with 10 bases between the two germline ends. CDR1 and CDR2 from the germline V gene are MNHEY and SVGAGI. Here the CDR3 reads CASSYSDLAQETQYF. CDR3 coding DNA: TGTGCCAGCAGTTACTCCGACTTGGCACAAGAGACCCAGTACTTC.

The chain is built from TRBV19 and TRBJ1-1; the D is unclear. Germline V gene data show CDR1 as LNHDA and CDR2 as SQIVND (reference sequence). V lost 4 bases, J lost 0 bases, and 6 bases lay in between. This CDR3 spans 13 amino acids. CDR3 sequence (DNA): TGTGCCAGTAGTAGGGCAATGAACACTGAAGCTTTCTTT. Translated: CASSRAMNTEAFF.

Only one count was recorded for this clone. V is TRBV11-3 and J is TRBJ2-1, with 7 bases matching TRBD2. Germline V gene data show CDR1 as SGHNT and CDR2 as YENEEA. There are 13 residues in the CDR3. V shed 3 bases and J 10 bases; nucleotides not matched to a gene: 6. In DNA form, the CDR3 reads TGTGCCAGCAGCTTCCAGAGCGGGACCGAGCAGTTCTTC. Translated, it gives CASSFQSGTEQFF. The full variable domain, rest sourced from reference TRBV11-3 and TRBJ2-1, is EAGVVQSPRYKIIEKKQPVAFWCNPISGHNTLYWYLQNLGQGPELLIRYENEEAVDDSQLPKDRFSAERLKGVDSTLKIQPAELGDSAVYLCASSFQSGTEQFFGPGTRLTVL.

The V and J genes are TRBV25-1 and TRBJ1-5; D perhaps matches TRBD1 (6 bases). Germline V gene sequence: CDR1 MGHDK, CDR2 SYGVNS. The CDR3 has 14 amino acids. Trimming stripped 3 bases from V and 5 bases from J, with 11 bases between. In DNA form, the CDR3 reads TGTGCCAGCAGTGAGGGGACAAAAGATCAGCCCCAGCATTTT. It codes for CASSEGTKDQPQHF. Supplemented by reference TRBV25-1 and TRBJ1-5, the full variable domain reads EADIYQTPRYLVIGTGKKITLECSQTMGHDKMYWYQQDPGMELHLIHYSYGVNSTEKGDLSSESTVSRIRTEHFPLTLESARPSHTSQYLCASSEGTKDQPQHFGDGTRLSIL.

V is TRBV6-5 and J is TRBJ1-1; D gene ambiguous. V was clipped by 4 bases and J by 4 bases, with 13 bases between them. CDR3 length: 14 residues. CDR1 MNHEY and CDR2 SVGAGI come from the germline V gene. The CDR3 nucleotides are TGTGCCAGCAGTTCGATCGAGGATAGCACTGAAGCTTTCTTT. Translating gives CASSSIEDSTEAFF.

This clone was seen a single time. The chain employs TRBV6-1 and TRBJ2-1; maybe TRBD1 (6 bases). The germline V gene encodes CDR1 MNHNS and CDR2 SASEGT. The V and J ends lost 7 bases and 3 bases respectively, with 10 bases between them. The CDR3 loop spans 13 amino acids. The chain's CDR3 is CASTGQIYNEQFF. CDR3 bases: TGTGCCAGCACCGGACAGATCTACAATGAGCAGTTCTTC.

The chain couples TRBV7-9 to TRBJ1-1; the D gene is possibly TRBD1 (6 bases). The germline CDR1 and CDR2 sequences are SEHNR and FQNEAQ (reference sequence). The CDR3 runs 14 residues. V lost 5 bases to trimming and J lost 3 bases, with 13 bases between them. Written as DNA, the CDR3 is TGTGCCAGCAGCCCTGGCAGGGGCGACACTGAAGCTTTCTTT. This translates into CASSPGRGDTEAFF.

This chain connects TRBV4-3 to TRBJ2-7, with D uncertain. CDR3 size: 14 residues. From germline, CDR1 is LGHNA and CDR2 YSLEER. With 1 base removed from V and 1 base from J, the gap between germline ends came to 8 bases. CDR3 bases: TGCGCCAGCAGCCAAGGGGCAGGTTCCTACGAGCAGTACTTC. This translates into CASSQGAGSYEQYF.

The table lists this clone with a few counts. The V gene is TRBV6-1, the J gene TRBJ2-7; no reliable D call. Trimming cost V 5 bases and J 4 bases, with 15 bases left between them. CDR1 and CDR2 (germline): MNHNS, SASEGT. This CDR3 is 14 amino acids long. CDR3 sequence reads: CASSTFPPPYEQYF. The DNA of the CDR3 is TGTGCCAGCAGTACATTTCCCCCCCCGTACGAGCAGTACTTC.

This clone showed up just a few times. The V gene is TRBV11-2, the J gene TRBJ1-1; D is unresolved. CDR1 is SGHAT and CDR2 is FQNNGV in the germline V gene. Trimming removed 2 bases at V and 5 bases at J, with 9 bases between. The CDR3 consists of 13 residues. CDR3 bases: TGTGCCAGCAGCTTACTAAGTGAGACTGAAGCTTTCTTT. Encoded protein: CASSLLSETEAFF.

The chain has TRBV11-2 and TRBJ2-7, with 7 positions matching TRBD1. The trim removed 2 bases at V and 2 bases at J, leaving 6 bases unmatched. CDR1 SGHAT and CDR2 FQNNGV come from the germline V gene. The length of the CDR3 is 15 residues. CDR3 protein: CASSLKETGTYEQYF. For the CDR3, the DNA is TGTGCCAGCAGCTTAAAAGAGACAGGGACCTACGAGCAGTACTTC.

This chain connects TRBV4-1 to TRBJ1-6; 7 nucleotides align to TRBD1. This CDR3 contains 18 residues. V lost 5 bases to trimming and J lost 0 bases; unmatched junction nucleotides: 10. CDR1 MGHRA and CDR2 YSYEKL come from the germline V gene. The CDR3 bases are TGCGCCAGCAGCACCAGAGACAGGGTGAGCTCCTATAATTCACCCCTCCACTTT. This translates into CASSTRDRVSSYNSPLHF.

This chain uses TRBV4-1 with TRBJ2-6, with D possibly being TRBD1 (7 bases). The CDR3 is 18 residues long. V was cut by 2 bases and J by 1 base, with 15 bases left in between. Germline-derived CDR1 and CDR2 are MGHRA and YSYEKL. CDR3 nucleotides: TGCGCCAGCAGCCAACTGACAGGGAGGACTTCTGGGGCCAACGTCCTGACTTTC. It encodes CASSQLTGRTSGANVLTF.